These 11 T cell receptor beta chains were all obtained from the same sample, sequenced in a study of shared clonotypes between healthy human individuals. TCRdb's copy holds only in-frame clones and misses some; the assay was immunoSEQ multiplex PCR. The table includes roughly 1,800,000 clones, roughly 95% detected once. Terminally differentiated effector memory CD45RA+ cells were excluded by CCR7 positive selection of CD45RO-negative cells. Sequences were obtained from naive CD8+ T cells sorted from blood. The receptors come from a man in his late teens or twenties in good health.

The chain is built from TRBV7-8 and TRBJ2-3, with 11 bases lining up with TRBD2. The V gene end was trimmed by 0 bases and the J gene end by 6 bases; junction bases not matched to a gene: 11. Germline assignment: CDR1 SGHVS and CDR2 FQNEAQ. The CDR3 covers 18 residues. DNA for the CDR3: TGTGCCAGCAGCTTAGCGCTTAATAGCGGGGGGGCCCGGGATACGCAGTATTTT. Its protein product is CASSLALNSGGARDTQYF.

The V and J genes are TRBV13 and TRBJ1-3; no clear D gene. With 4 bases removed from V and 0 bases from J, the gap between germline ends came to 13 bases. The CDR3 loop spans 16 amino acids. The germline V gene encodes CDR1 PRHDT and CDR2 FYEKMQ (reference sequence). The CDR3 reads CASSSPDSGSGNTIYF. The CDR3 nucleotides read TGTGCCAGCAGCTCCCCGGACTCAGGCTCTGGAAACACCATATATTTT. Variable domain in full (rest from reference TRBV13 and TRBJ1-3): AAGVIQSPRHLIKEKRETATLKCYPIPRHDTVYWYQQGPGQDPQFLISFYEKMQSDKGSIPDRFSAQQFSDYHSELNMSSLELGDSALYFCASSSPDSGSGNTIYFGEGSWLTVV.

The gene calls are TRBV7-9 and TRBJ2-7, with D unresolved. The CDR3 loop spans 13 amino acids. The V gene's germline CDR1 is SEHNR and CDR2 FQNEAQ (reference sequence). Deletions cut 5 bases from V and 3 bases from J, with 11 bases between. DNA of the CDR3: TGTGCCAGCAGCCCCCGAGGAGTCTACGAGCAGTACTTC. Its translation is CASSPRGVYEQYF.

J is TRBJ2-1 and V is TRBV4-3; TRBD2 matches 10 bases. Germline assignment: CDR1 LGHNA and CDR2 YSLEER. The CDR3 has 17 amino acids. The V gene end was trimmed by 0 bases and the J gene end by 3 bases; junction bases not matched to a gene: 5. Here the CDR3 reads CASSQDPGLANYNEQFF. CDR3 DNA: TGCGCCAGCAGCCAAGACCCGGGACTAGCGAACTACAATGAGCAGTTCTTC.

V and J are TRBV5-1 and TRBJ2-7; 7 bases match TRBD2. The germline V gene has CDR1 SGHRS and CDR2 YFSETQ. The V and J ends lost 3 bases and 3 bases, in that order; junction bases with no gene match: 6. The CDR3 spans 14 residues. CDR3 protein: CASSSLGGGYEQYF. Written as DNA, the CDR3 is TGCGCCAGCAGCTCCCTGGGGGGGGGCTACGAGCAGTACTTC.

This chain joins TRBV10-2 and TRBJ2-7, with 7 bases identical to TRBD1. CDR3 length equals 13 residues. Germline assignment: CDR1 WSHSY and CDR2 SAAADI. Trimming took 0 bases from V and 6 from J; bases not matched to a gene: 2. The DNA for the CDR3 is TGCGCCAGCAGTGAGTCGAGGGGGCGCGAGCAGTACTTC. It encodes CASSESRGREQYF.

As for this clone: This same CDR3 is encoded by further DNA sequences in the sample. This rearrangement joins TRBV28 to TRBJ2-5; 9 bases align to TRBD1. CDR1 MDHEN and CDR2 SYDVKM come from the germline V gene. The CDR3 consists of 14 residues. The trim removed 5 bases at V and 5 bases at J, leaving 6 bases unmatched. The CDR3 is CASSPRDREETQYF. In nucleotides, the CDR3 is TGTGCCAGCAGTCCCCGGGACAGGGAGGAGACCCAGTACTTC.

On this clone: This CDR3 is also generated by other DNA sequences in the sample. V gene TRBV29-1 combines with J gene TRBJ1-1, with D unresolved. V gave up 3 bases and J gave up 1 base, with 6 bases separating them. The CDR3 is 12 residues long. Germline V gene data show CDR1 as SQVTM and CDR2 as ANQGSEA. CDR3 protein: CSVDAGNTEAFF. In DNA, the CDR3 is TGCAGCGTTGATGCCGGGAACACTGAAGCTTTCTTT.

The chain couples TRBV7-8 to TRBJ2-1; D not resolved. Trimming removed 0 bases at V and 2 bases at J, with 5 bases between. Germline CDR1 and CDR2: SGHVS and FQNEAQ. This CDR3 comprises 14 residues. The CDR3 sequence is CASSLAVPYNEQFF. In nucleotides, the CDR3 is TGTGCCAGCAGCTTAGCGGTCCCCTACAATGAGCAGTTCTTC. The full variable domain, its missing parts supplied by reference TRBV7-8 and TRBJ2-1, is GAGVSQSPRYKVAKRGQDVALRCDPISGHVSLFWYQQALGQGPEFLTYFQNEAQLDKSGLPSDRFFAERPEGSVSTLKIQRTQQEDSAVYLCASSLAVPYNEQFFGPGTRLTVL.

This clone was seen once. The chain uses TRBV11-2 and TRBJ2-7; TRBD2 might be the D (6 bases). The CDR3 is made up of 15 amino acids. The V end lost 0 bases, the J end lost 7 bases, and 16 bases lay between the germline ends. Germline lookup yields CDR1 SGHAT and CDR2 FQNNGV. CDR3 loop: CASSLDPLGGWEQYF. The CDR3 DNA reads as TGTGCCAGCAGCTTAGACCCCCTTGGGGGGTGGGAGCAGTACTTC.

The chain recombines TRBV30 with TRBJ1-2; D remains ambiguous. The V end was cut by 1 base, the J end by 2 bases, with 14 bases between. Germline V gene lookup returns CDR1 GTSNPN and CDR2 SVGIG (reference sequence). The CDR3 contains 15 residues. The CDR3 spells CAWSAEVVGNYGYTF. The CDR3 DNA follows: TGTGCCTGGAGTGCCGAGGTGGTCGGAAACTATGGCTACACCTTC.